The 30 T cell receptor beta chains listed next were all sequenced from one sample in a study of regulatory T cells in long-lasting Graves disease. Time point denoted: newly diagnosed GD, antithyroid drugs for less than 3 months. From RNA extracted from PBMCs, the TCR library was made. The TCR beta library used iRepertoire HTBI primers with Arm-PCR amplification of CDR3. TCRdb processed the multiplex PCR reads anew with MiXCR; each CDR3 protein has one entry. In the table there are 350,000 to 550,000 distinct CDR3 sequences, approximately 15% of which are singletons. This sample also appeared in a second study, on T cells in Graves' hyperthyroidism and ophthalmopathy.

Sequencing used peripheral blood mononuclear cells (PBMCs), obtained at new diagnosis, from a patient treated with antithyroid drugs. The receptors originated from a woman between 45 and 65 years old with Graves disease.

The DNA for the CDR3 is TGTGCCAGCAGTGAAGTGGCGGGAGGCTCCTACAATGAGCAGTTCTTC. The encoded protein is CASSEVAGGSYNEQFF. The V call is TRBV6-1, the J call TRBJ2-1, with 8 positions matching TRBD2. The germline CDR1 and CDR2 sequences are MNHNS and SASEGT. This CDR3 is 16 amino acids long. J lost 0 bases, V lost 1 base, and 2 bases had no gene match.

This clonotype was recorded at least ten times. The chain has TRBV12-3 or TRBV12-4 and TRBJ2-7; D unclear. Deletions cut 7 bases from V and 0 bases from J, with 16 bases between. CDR3 size: 15 residues. The CDR3 nucleotides are TGTGCCAGCACCCGAAATGTATTCGACTCCTACGAGCAGTACTTC. Protein product: CASTRNVFDSYEQYF.

The chain is built from TRBV20-1 and TRBJ2-5; D ambiguous. The CDR3 totals 16 residues. Germline assignment: CDR1 DFQATT and CDR2 SNEGSKA (reference sequence). Trimming removed 5 bases from V and 5 bases from J, with 24 bases in between. CDR3 DNA sequence: TGCAGTGCTGGCTTTATAGGGCGTGCCCTCGCGGAGACCCAGTACTTC. Translating gives CSAGFIGRALAETQYF.

This clonotype was observed a handful of times. The chain uses TRBV12-3 or TRBV12-4 and TRBJ1-1, with D possibly being TRBD1 (6 bases). V was cut by 3 bases and J by 8 bases, with 7 bases left in between. This CDR3 spans 11 amino acids. The CDR3 is CASSFDREAFF. The CDR3 nucleotides read TGTGCCAGCAGTTTTGACAGGGAAGCTTTCTTT.

This clonotype has just a few counts. The CDR3 coding sequence is TGTGCCAGCTCACCACTAGCGGGAGGCGGGCAAGAGACCCAGTACTTC. This gives the protein CASSPLAGGGQETQYF. This rearrangement joins TRBV18 to TRBJ2-5; TRBD2 matches at 10 bases. This CDR3 is built from 16 residues. The V gene's germline CDR1 is KGHSH and CDR2 LQKENI. The V gene end was trimmed by 1 base and the J gene end by 2 bases; junction bases not matched to a gene: 4.

This clonotype has at least ten counts. The gene calls are TRBV6-5 and TRBJ2-7; no reliable D call. Germline V lookup: CDR1 MNHEY, CDR2 SVGAGI. There are 19 residues in the CDR3. Trimming stripped 0 bases from V and 1 base from J, with 22 bases between. The CDR3 spells CASSYSGVTPPSRSYEQYF. The CDR3 DNA sequence: TGTGCCAGCAGTTACTCGGGCGTAACACCACCAAGCCGTTCCTACGAGCAGTACTTC.

The chain joins TRBV28 to TRBJ2-3, with 13 bases aligning to TRBD2. CDR3 length: 19 amino acids. CDR1 is MDHEN and CDR2 is SYDVKM in the germline V gene. With V trimmed by 2 bases and J by 2 bases, 10 bases remained unmatched. The CDR3 DNA is TGTGCCAGCAGTTTACTCCAGGGGGGGACTAGCGGGAACACAGATACGCAGTATTTT. Its protein is CASSLLQGGTSGNTDTQYF.

This clonotype was seen repeatedly, ten times or more. V is TRBV28 and J is TRBJ1-5, with TRBD1 as a possible D gene (5 bases). CDR3 length equals 15 residues. Germline CDR1 is MDHEN and CDR2 is SYDVKM. Deletions cut 2 bases from V and 7 bases from J, with 15 bases between. DNA of the CDR3: TGTGCCAGCAGTTTAGTCCGAGGGGCGGGGCAGCCCCAGCATTTT. It is translated as CASSLVRGAGQPQHF.

V is TRBV5-6 and J is TRBJ2-1, with a tentative D call TRBD1 (5 bases). Germline CDR1 and CDR2: SGHDT and YYEEEE. CDR3 length equals 17 residues. Trimming took 1 base from V and 6 from J, leaving 20 bases between them. CDR3 protein: CASSLFQGVNLANEQFF. In DNA form, the CDR3 reads TGTGCCAGCAGCTTGTTTCAGGGCGTCAACCTGGCCAATGAGCAGTTCTTC.

In this sample, this clonotype turned up many times. The chain is built from TRBV14 and TRBJ2-1, with TRBD1 identical over 7 bases. Trimming took 0 bases from V and 3 from J; bases not matched to a gene: 2. The CDR3 covers 15 residues. The germline gives CDR1 SGHDN, CDR2 FVKESK. Here the CDR3 DNA reads TGTGCCAGCAGCCAAGATTCAGGGGGCTACAATGAGCAGTTCTTC. Protein sequence: CASSQDSGGYNEQFF.

This clonotype was recorded many times. This chain joins TRBV10-3 and TRBJ2-1, with TRBD2 matching 9 bases. This CDR3 is 16 amino acids long. CDR1 and CDR2 from the germline V gene are ENHRY and SYGVKD. V shed 5 bases and J 5 bases; nucleotides not matched to a gene: 10. The CDR3 bases are TGTGCCATCAGTCCAGGCGGGGGACTAGCCAACAATGAGCAGTTCTTC. Residues: CAISPGGGLANNEQFF.

For this clonotype: Just one base apart from a much larger clone, this may be a read error. J is TRBJ2-3 and V is TRBV28; TRBD2 aligns across 9 bases. Per germline, CDR1 MDHEN and CDR2 SYDVKM. The CDR3 consists of 14 residues. The CDR3, as DNA: TGTGCCAGCGGGACCGGGACTAGCATAGATACGCAGTATTTT. Translating it yields CASGTGTSIDTQYF.

The chain recombines TRBV6-1 with TRBJ1-1; D perhaps matches TRBD1 (6 bases). V lost 2 bases and J 10 bases, leaving 17 bases between the germline ends. CDR1 MNHNS and CDR2 SASEGT come from the germline V gene. The CDR3 consists of 14 residues. Here the CDR3 DNA reads TGTGCCAGCAGTGAACTTCTAACAGGGTATCGAGCTTTCTTT. This gives the protein CASSELLTGYRAFF.

Many counts were recorded for this clonotype. This sequence joins TRBV20-1 and TRBJ2-1, with D tentatively TRBD1 (6 bases). V was pared by 5 bases and J by 13 bases, with 24 bases between. CDR3 length: 14 residues. The V gene's germline CDR1 is DFQATT and CDR2 SNEGSKA (reference sequence). Here the CDR3 DNA reads TGCAGTGCTGATATGGGATACCAGAGGGGGACCCAGTTCTTC. This encodes CSADMGYQRGTQFF.

Many counts were recorded for this clonotype. The rearrangement uses TRBV6-1 and TRBJ1-5; D uncertain. The V gene's germline CDR1 is MNHNS and CDR2 SASEGT. CDR3 size: 18 residues. The V end lost 7 bases, the J end lost 1 base, and 23 bases lay between the germline ends. The CDR3 loop reads CASTHQGFWPNSNQPQHF. The CDR3 DNA follows: TGTGCCAGCACTCACCAAGGGTTTTGGCCGAACAGCAATCAGCCCCAGCATTTT.

This clonotype was seen a handful of times. The chain is built from TRBV4-1 and TRBJ1-6; 7 bases map to TRBD1. This CDR3 is 15 amino acids long. V shed 2 bases, J shed 7 bases, and the junction held 5 bases outside the gene matches. Germline V gene lookup returns CDR1 MGHRA and CDR2 YSYEKL. CDR3 sequence reads: CASSQTGTDNSPLHF. CDR3 coding DNA: TGCGCCAGCAGCCAAACCGGGACAGACAATTCACCCCTCCACTTT.

This clonotype was counted many times. CDR3 DNA sequence: TGTGCCAGCTCCCTGGGAGGGTATGGGCCCCAGCATTTT. Encoded protein: CASSLGGYGPQHF. V is TRBV2 and J is TRBJ1-5, with D uncertain. Trimming cost V 8 bases and J 9 bases, with 17 bases left between them. CDR3 length: 13 residues. CDR1 is SNHLY, CDR2 FYNNEI, per germline.

This clonotype was recorded many times. The chain uses TRBV2 and TRBJ1-1; D uncertain. This CDR3 region has 13 residues. The V gene's germline CDR1 is SNHLY and CDR2 FYNNEI. Trimming pared 7 bases from V and 4 bases from J, leaving 13 bases between. As DNA, the CDR3 is TGTGCCAGCACAAGAGACAAGGGCACTGAAGCTTTCTTT. Translated: CASTRDKGTEAFF.

The count of this clonotype is one. A far larger clone is off by one base, so a read error is likely. CDR3 amino acids: CASRGTSGSLGGNEQYF. The CDR3 DNA follows: TGTGCCAGCAGGGGGACTAGCGGGAGTCTTGGGGGAAATGAGCAGTACTTC. The rearrangement joins TRBV28 to TRBJ2-7; 14 positions match TRBD2. Trimming removed 6 bases from V and 7 bases from J; junction bases left unmatched: 14. The CDR3 is 17 amino acids. Germline loops: CDR1 MDHEN, CDR2 SYDVKM.

The sample holds many counts of this clonotype. J is TRBJ2-7 and V is TRBV12-3 or TRBV12-4, with D uncertain. Trimming shortened V by 2 bases and J by 3 bases, and 8 bases separated the two germline ends. The CDR3 has 13 amino acids. CDR3 residues: CASSLTANYEQYF. The CDR3 DNA reads TGTGCCAGCAGTTTAACAGCAAACTACGAGCAGTACTTC.

This clonotype came up many times. The chain links TRBV5-1 to TRBJ1-1; tentative D call: TRBD1 (5 bases). Between the trimmed V and J ends, which lost 3 bases and 1 base, there was a span of 10 bases. Germline CDR1 SGHRS, CDR2 YFSETQ. The CDR3 has 14 residues. The CDR3 reads CASSYQGGNTEAFF. CDR3 sequence (DNA): TGCGCCAGCAGCTATCAGGGAGGGAACACTGAAGCTTTCTTT.

Comments on this clonotype: The germline gene is not matched at one end of the junction; a read error may be the cause. The chain links TRBV7-9 to TRBJ2-1; D is ambiguous. Germline CDR1 SEHNR, CDR2 FQNEAQ (reference sequence). The CDR3 length is 16 residues. CDR3 region: CAGSSARSSSYNEQFF. The DNA of the CDR3 is TGTGCCGGCAGCTCCGCCCGCTCTAGCTCCTACAATGAGCAGTTCTTC.

This clonotype was seen ten or more times. The genes are TRBV7-3 and TRBJ2-4, with a tentative D call TRBD1 (6 bases). This CDR3 has 17 amino acids. The V and J ends lost 1 base and 5 bases respectively, with 18 bases between them. CDR1 is SGHTA and CDR2 is FQGTGA in the germline V gene. The CDR3 protein is CASSLSQGQGRENIQYF. For the CDR3, the DNA is TGTGCCAGCAGCTTAAGTCAGGGACAAGGCAGGGAAAACATTCAGTACTTC.

J is TRBJ2-4 and V is TRBV7-8; D remains ambiguous. Germline V gene sequence: CDR1 SGHVS, CDR2 FQNEAQ. The V and J ends lost 4 bases and 7 bases respectively, with 8 bases between them. This CDR3 has 12 residues. CDR3 in DNA: TGTGCCAGCAGCTCAATCAGGAACATTCAGTACTTC. Translating it yields CASSSIRNIQYF.

This clonotype came up many times. V usage is TRBV3-1 and J usage is TRBJ2-3; unclear D gene. The ends were cut back, 1 base at V and 2 bases at J, with 7 bases in the middle. Germline CDR1 reads LGHDT; CDR2 reads YNNKEL (reference sequence). The CDR3 runs 14 residues. The DNA of the CDR3 is TGTGCCAGCAGCCAAGTTTTCTACACAGATACGCAGTATTTT. Residues: CASSQVFYTDTQYF.

The V gene is TRBV7-3, the J gene TRBJ2-3; 14 positions agree with TRBD2. The ends lost 2 bases at V and 6 bases at J; junction bases unmatched: 4. The CDR3 extends over 16 amino acids. In germline, CDR1 is SGHTA, CDR2 FQGTGA. For the CDR3, the DNA is TGTGCCAGCAGCTTAGGGACTAGCGGGAGTGAGGATACGCAGTATTTT. Its protein is CASSLGTSGSEDTQYF.

This clonotype has at least ten counts. This chain joins TRBV5-1 and TRBJ2-7; D remains unclear. CDR1 and CDR2 from the germline V gene are SGHRS and YFSETQ. V dropped 5 bases and J dropped 5 bases, with 14 bases sitting between them. The length of the CDR3 is 13 residues. Written as DNA, the CDR3 is TGCGCCAGCAGTCCCGGTAGCTTCGACGAGCAGTACTTC. This gives the protein CASSPGSFDEQYF.

This clonotype was observed a few times. J is TRBJ2-1 and V is TRBV19; 7 nucleotides match TRBD2. Germline-derived CDR1 and CDR2 are LNHDA and SQIVND (reference sequence). The CDR3 runs 16 residues. V was pared by 6 bases and J by 1 base, with 9 bases of the junction left unmatched. The CDR3 region is CASSERSGVSYNEQFF. CDR3 bases: TGTGCCAGTAGCGAACGGAGCGGGGTTTCCTACAATGAGCAGTTCTTC.

The genes are TRBV28 and TRBJ2-5; D not resolved. V was clipped by 8 bases and J by 4 bases, with 11 bases between them. Germline lookup yields CDR1 MDHEN and CDR2 SYDVKM. CDR3 length: 12 residues. The CDR3 protein is CASGIKGETQYF. CDR3 DNA sequence: TGTGCCAGCGGGATCAAGGGAGAGACCCAGTACTTC. Looking up the rest from reference TRBV28 and TRBJ2-5 gives the full variable domain: DVKVTQSSRYLVKRTGEKVFLECVQDMDHENMFWYRQDPGLGLRLIYFSYDVKMKEKGDIPEGYSVSREKKERFSLILESASTNQTSMYLCASGIKGETQYFGPGTRLLVL.

At least ten counts were recorded for this clonotype. The genes are TRBV6-2 or TRBV6-3 and TRBJ2-5; TRBD2 matches 10 bases. With the DNA end fitting TRBJ2-1 better, the J assignment may be wrong. The CDR3 covers 17 residues. Per the germline V gene, CDR1 is MNHEY and CDR2 is SVGEGT. The CDR3 nucleotides are TGTGCCAGCAACGAGGGGGCTAGCGGGAGTTTGGGCGATGAGCAGTTCTTC. This translates into CASNEGASGSLGDEQFF.